These 22 T cell receptor beta chains were all obtained from the same sample, sequenced in a study of cytomegalovirus exposure and HLA in healthy donors. 60 Vbeta and 13 Jbeta primers were used in PCR. Using immunoSEQ multiplex PCR, the repertoire was profiled, and TCRdb retains in-frame clones only, with some absent. Here the sample spans 65,000 or so clones, 62% being singletons. Sequencing used PBMCs. These receptors all stem from a man aged 30-40 years in good health and CMV-seronegative.

The chain combines TRBV5-1 with TRBJ1-2; 7 positions agree with TRBD1. Germline CDR1 is SGHRS and CDR2 is YFSETQ. CDR3 length: 13 amino acids. V trimming: 3 bases; J trimming: 8 bases; junction bases outside the gene matches: 7. In nucleotides, the CDR3 is TGCGCCAGCAGCTGGGGGACAGTCGAAGGCTACACCTTC. Protein sequence: CASSWGTVEGYTF.

The chain uses TRBV19 and TRBJ2-7, with 8 bases lining up with TRBD1. The V segment lost 5 bases and the J segment 0 bases; nucleotides outside the gene matches: 3. CDR1 LNHDA and CDR2 SQIVND come from the germline V gene (reference sequence). The CDR3 loop spans 14 amino acids. CDR3 loop: CASSPGQDSYEQYF. The DNA of the CDR3 is TGTGCCAGTAGTCCGGGACAGGACTCCTACGAGCAGTACTTC.

V and J are TRBV9 and TRBJ2-5; 13 bases are a match to TRBD2. The CDR3 is 15 amino acids. The V and J ends lost 3 bases and 11 bases, in that order; junction bases with no gene match: 10. Germline values: CDR1 SGDLS, CDR2 YYNGEE. Here the CDR3 DNA reads TGTGCCAGCAGCGCACTAGCGGGGGGGCCGGGTGTTCAGTACTTC. Protein: CASSALAGGPGVQYF.

The J gene is TRBJ2-2, the V gene TRBV7-6; 8 positions agree with TRBD1. CDR1 is SGHVS, CDR2 FNYEAQ, per germline. J was trimmed by 6 bases and V by 5 bases; bases with no gene match: 11. The length of the CDR3 is 16 residues. In nucleotides, the CDR3 is TGTGCCAGCAGCCACCAGACAGGGGAAATGGCCGGGGAGCTGTTTTTT. Its translation: CASSHQTGEMAGELFF.

The sample holds a few counts of this clone. The chain employs TRBV7-8 and TRBJ1-5; D gene uncertain. Germline V gene lookup returns CDR1 SGHVS and CDR2 FQNEAQ. Trimming shortened V by 5 bases and J by 5 bases, and 10 bases separated the two germline ends. There are 13 residues in the CDR3. The CDR3 DNA follows: TGTGCCAGCAGCCCTCGCGGAGATCAGCCCCAGCATTTT. Protein sequence: CASSPRGDQPQHF. Supplemented by reference TRBV7-8 and TRBJ1-5, the full variable domain reads GAGVSQSPRYKVAKRGQDVALRCDPISGHVSLFWYQQALGQGPEFLTYFQNEAQLDKSGLPSDRFFAERPEGSVSTLKIQRTQQEDSAVYLCASSPRGDQPQHFGDGTRLSIL.

To note about this clone: Germline is not matched at one junction end, which may reflect a read error. This chain links TRBV7-9 with TRBJ1-2; a possible D gene is TRBD1 (5 bases). Germline V gene sequence: CDR1 SEHNR, CDR2 FQNEAQ (reference sequence). The CDR3 contains 12 residues. CDR3 DNA sequence: TGTGCCAGCAGCTCGGGGGTCCCGGGCAGCATCTTC. Protein product: CASSSGVPGSIF.

This chain joins TRBV6-5 and TRBJ1-5; 10 nucleotides align to TRBD1. The CDR3 has 13 amino acids. CDR1 MNHEY and CDR2 SVGAGI come from the germline V gene. V trimming: 5 bases; J trimming: 5 bases; junction bases outside the gene matches: 0. The CDR3 nucleotides read TGTGCCAGCAGTGGGACAGGGGATCAGCCCCAGCATTTT. Its translation is CASSGTGDQPQHF.

The genes are TRBV9 and TRBJ1-2, with 9 bases aligning to TRBD1. Germline V gene sequence: CDR1 SGDLS, CDR2 YYNGEE. V shed 0 bases and J 6 bases; nucleotides not matched to a gene: 6. CDR3 length: 15 amino acids. The CDR3 sequence: CASSVATGGDDGYTF. The CDR3 DNA is TGTGCCAGCAGCGTAGCTACAGGGGGCGATGATGGCTACACCTTC.

The chain uses TRBV7-6 and TRBJ2-1, with 7 positions matching TRBD2. The CDR3 is 11 amino acids. Trimming cost V 6 bases and J 10 bases; bases outside gene matches: 3. Looked up from germline, CDR1 is SGHVS and CDR2 is FNYEAQ. The CDR3: CASSSGLEQFF. The CDR3 coding sequence is TGTGCCAGCAGTTCGGGACTAGAGCAGTTCTTC.

The chain links TRBV30 to TRBJ2-6; D remains ambiguous. Trimming took 3 bases from V and 3 from J, leaving 3 bases between them. This CDR3 region has 12 residues. Germline V gene sequence: CDR1 GTSNPN, CDR2 SVGIG (reference sequence). The CDR3 nucleotides read TGTGCCTGGAGCGTTGGGGCCAACGTCCTGACTTTC. Encoded protein: CAWSVGANVLTF.

The chain uses TRBV6-5 and TRBJ2-5; 7 positions match TRBD2. Trimming took 2 bases from V and 4 from J; bases not matched to a gene: 4. The CDR3 runs to 14 residues. Germline V gene sequence: CDR1 MNHEY, CDR2 SVGAGI. This CDR3 reads CASSYGGERETQYF. The DNA for the CDR3 is TGTGCCAGCAGTTACGGGGGGGAGCGAGAGACCCAGTACTTC.

This chain uses TRBV11-2 with TRBJ2-7; 8 bases align to TRBD1. The trim removed 5 bases at V and 2 bases at J, leaving 8 bases unmatched. Per the germline V gene, CDR1 is SGHAT and CDR2 is FQNNGV. The CDR3 spans 15 residues. The CDR3 nucleotides are TGTGCCAGCAGCCTCGACAGGGGCGATACCTACGAGCAGTACTTC. This codes for CASSLDRGDTYEQYF.

The V and J genes are TRBV7-2 and TRBJ1-1, with 9 positions matching TRBD1. Trimming removed 5 bases from V and 7 bases from J; junction bases left unmatched: 8. This CDR3 region has 14 residues. Germline V CDR1 and CDR2: SGHTA, FQGNSA. The CDR3 loop is CASSLGTGMVEAFF. The CDR3 nucleotides are TGTGCCAGCAGCCTCGGGACAGGGATGGTTGAAGCTTTCTTT.

This sequence joins TRBV9 and TRBJ1-2; perhaps TRBD1 as D (6 bases). V shed 2 bases and J shed 2 bases, with 7 bases lying between them. The CDR3 spans 13 residues. Germline V CDR1 and CDR2: SGDLS, YYNGEE. CDR3 sequence (DNA): TGTGCCAGCAGCGTTACAGGGAACTATGGCTACACCTTC. Its translation is CASSVTGNYGYTF.

The rearrangement joins TRBV6-1 to TRBJ2-7; a weak D match, TRBD1 (7 bases). This CDR3 contains 13 residues. CDR1 MNHNS and CDR2 SASEGT come from the germline V gene. V lost 8 bases, J lost 9 bases, and 20 bases lay in between. The CDR3 nucleotides read TGTGCCAGCTTAACAGGGGAATTGGGAGGGCAGTACTTC. Residues: CASLTGELGGQYF.

The rearrangement links TRBV6-1 to TRBJ2-2; D is possibly TRBD2 (5 bases). There are 15 residues in the CDR3. The V end lost 3 bases, the J end lost 6 bases, and 14 bases lay between the germline ends. Germline V gene data show CDR1 as MNHNS and CDR2 as SASEGT. The CDR3 protein is CASSDGLLGPGELFF. DNA for the CDR3: TGTGCCAGCAGTGACGGTCTACTAGGGCCCGGGGAGCTGTTTTTT.

V usage is TRBV21-1 and J usage is TRBJ1-1. TRBV21-1 constitutes a pseudogene. The CDR3 runs 13 residues. The CDR3 loop reads CARGWASPRGAFF. The CDR3 bases are TGTGCCCGGGGGTGGGCATCCCCACGGGGAGCTTTCTTT.

The chain carries TRBV5-1 and TRBJ2-7; 8 nucleotides align to TRBD1. The CDR3 is 14 residues long. After removal of 5 bases from V and 1 base from J, the junction contained 5 bases not matched to a gene. Germline CDR1 SGHRS, CDR2 YFSETQ. CDR3 sequence reads: CASRRTGSSYEQYF. CDR3 in DNA: TGCGCCAGCAGACGGACAGGGTCTTCCTACGAGCAGTACTTC.

This clone showed up just a few times. The chain combines TRBV5-1 with TRBJ2-3; 7 bases agree with TRBD2. This CDR3 has 14 amino acids. Losses at the gene ends were 3 bases for V and 6 bases for J; bases not matched to a gene: 7. CDR1 is SGHRS and CDR2 is YFSETQ in the germline V gene. The CDR3 region is CASSSGLSIDTQYF. CDR3 DNA: TGCGCCAGCAGCTCGGGACTAAGCATTGATACGCAGTATTTT.

The chain uses TRBV19 and TRBJ2-3; 8 bases fit TRBD1. Trimming took 4 bases from V and 1 from J; bases not matched to a gene: 1. Looked up from germline, CDR1 is LNHDA and CDR2 is SQIVND (reference sequence). The CDR3 has 14 amino acids. The CDR3: CASSTDRGTDTQYF. CDR3 nucleotides: TGTGCCAGTAGTACGGACAGGGGCACAGATACGCAGTATTTT.

This sequence joins TRBV7-9 and TRBJ1-6, with 9 bases identical to TRBD1. Germline loops: CDR1 SEHNR, CDR2 FQNEAQ (reference sequence). V lost 5 bases, J lost 8 bases, and 7 bases stayed unmatched. The CDR3 totals 15 residues. The CDR3 sequence: CASSQTGGRDSPLHF. The CDR3, as DNA: TGTGCCAGCAGCCAGACAGGGGGAAGGGATTCACCCCTCCACTTT.

The chain combines TRBV11-2 with TRBJ1-6; the D gene is possibly TRBD1 (5 bases). Germline values: CDR1 SGHAT, CDR2 FQNNGV. The CDR3 runs 15 residues. V was shortened by 1 base and J by 6 bases, with 10 bases between the two germline ends. Here the CDR3 DNA reads TGTGCCAGCAGCTTAGTAGTAGGGGCTAATTCACCCCTCCACTTT. It encodes CASSLVVGANSPLHF.